Ten or more counts support the clone carrying this T cell receptor beta chain. Its antigen is undetermined. Both groups were predominantly of Caucasian heritage. Assay: immunoSEQ multiplex PCR; the TCRdb copy retains only in-frame clones and omits some. In total the sample includes approximately 34,000 clones, none of them seen once. This specimen belongs to a study of T cell clonality in common variable immunodeficiency. Findings and limits, study-wide: Common variable immunodeficiency TCR beta sequences reportedly had fewer deletions and N-nucleotide insertions. CVID patient heterogeneity limited repertoire-clinical complication correlations. CVID subjects shared fewer TCRbeta clones than healthy controls did.

This receptor was taken from a person between 18 and 75 years old in good health. The sample was peripheral blood mononuclear cells.

The DNA read from the CDR3 is TGCGCCAGCAGCCAAGCATTACAGGGGGCGAGGTACGAG. Its translation is CASSQALQGARYE. The whole CDR3 sequence reads CASSQALQGARYEQYF. This chain links TRBV4-1 with TRBJ2-7, with TRBD1 identical over 9 bases. The read ends 3 residues early relative to the CDR3; the germline J gene fills the gap. With 1 base clipped from V and 4 bases from J, the junction kept 8 bases outside the gene matches. The CDR3 has 16 amino acids. Per the germline V gene, CDR1 is MGHRA and CDR2 is YSYEKL.